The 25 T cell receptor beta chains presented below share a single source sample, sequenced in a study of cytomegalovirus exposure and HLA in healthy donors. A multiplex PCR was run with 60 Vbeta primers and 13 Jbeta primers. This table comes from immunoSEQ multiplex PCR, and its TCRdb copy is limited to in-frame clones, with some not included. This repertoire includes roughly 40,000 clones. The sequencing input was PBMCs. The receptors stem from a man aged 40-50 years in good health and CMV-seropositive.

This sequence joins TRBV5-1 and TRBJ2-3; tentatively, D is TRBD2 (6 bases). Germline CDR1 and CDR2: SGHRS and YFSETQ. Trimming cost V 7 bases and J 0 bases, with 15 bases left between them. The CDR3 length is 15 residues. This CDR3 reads CASSPGGPSTDTQYF. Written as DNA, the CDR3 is TGCGCCAGCTCCCCCGGAGGGCCCAGCACAGATACGCAGTATTTT.

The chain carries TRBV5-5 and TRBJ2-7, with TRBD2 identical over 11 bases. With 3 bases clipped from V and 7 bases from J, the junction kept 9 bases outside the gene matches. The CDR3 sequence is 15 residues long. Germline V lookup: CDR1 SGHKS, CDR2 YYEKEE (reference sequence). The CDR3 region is CASSSRTSGSDEQYF. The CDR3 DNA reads TGTGCCAGCAGCTCACGCACTAGCGGGAGTGATGAGCAGTACTTC.

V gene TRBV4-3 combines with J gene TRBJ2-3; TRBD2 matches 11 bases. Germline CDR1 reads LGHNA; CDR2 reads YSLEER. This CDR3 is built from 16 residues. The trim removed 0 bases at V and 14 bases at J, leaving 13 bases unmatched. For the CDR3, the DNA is TGCGCCAGCAGCCAAGAGTTAGCGGGAGGGCCAGGGAGTACGTATTTT. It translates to CASSQELAGGPGSTYF.

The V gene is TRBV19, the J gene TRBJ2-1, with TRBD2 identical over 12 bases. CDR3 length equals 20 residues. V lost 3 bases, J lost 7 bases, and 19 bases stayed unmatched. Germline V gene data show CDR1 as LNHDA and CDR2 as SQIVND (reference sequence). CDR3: CASSIGLASGRGGLRNEQFF. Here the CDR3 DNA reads TGTGCCAGTAGTATTGGATTGGCTAGCGGGAGGGGGGGGCTGAGGAATGAGCAGTTCTTC.

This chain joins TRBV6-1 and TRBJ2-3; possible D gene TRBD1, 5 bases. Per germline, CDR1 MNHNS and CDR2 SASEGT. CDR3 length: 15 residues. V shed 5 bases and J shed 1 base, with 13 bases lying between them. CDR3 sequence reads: CASSPTPQGTDTQYF. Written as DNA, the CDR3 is TGTGCCAGCAGTCCGACCCCACAGGGCACAGATACGCAGTATTTT.

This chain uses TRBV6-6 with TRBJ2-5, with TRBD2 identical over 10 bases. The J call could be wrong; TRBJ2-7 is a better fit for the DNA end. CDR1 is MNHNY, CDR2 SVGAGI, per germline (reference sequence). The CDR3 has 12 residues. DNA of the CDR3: TGTGCCAGCACCGGACTAGCGGACGAGCAGTACTTC. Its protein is CASTGLADEQYF.

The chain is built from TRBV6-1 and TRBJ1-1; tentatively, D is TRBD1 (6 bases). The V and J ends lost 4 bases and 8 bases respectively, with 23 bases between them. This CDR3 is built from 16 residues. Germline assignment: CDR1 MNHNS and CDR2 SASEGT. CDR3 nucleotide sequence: TGTGCCAGCAGTGGTCTACAGGGTCCCGGTCTTTTGGAAGCTTTCTTT. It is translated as CASSGLQGPGLLEAFF.

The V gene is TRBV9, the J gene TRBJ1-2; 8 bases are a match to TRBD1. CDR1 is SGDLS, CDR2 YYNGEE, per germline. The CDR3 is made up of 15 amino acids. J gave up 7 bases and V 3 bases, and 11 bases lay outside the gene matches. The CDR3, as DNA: TGTGCCAGCAGCGCCGGAGGACAGGGAGCGGGTGGCTACACCTTC. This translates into CASSAGGQGAGGYTF.

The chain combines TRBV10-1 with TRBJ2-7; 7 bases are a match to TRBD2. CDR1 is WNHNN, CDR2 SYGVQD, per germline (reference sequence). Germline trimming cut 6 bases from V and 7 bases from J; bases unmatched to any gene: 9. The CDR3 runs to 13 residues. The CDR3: CASSASGMGEQYF. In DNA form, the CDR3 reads TGCGCCAGCAGCGCAAGCGGGATGGGGGAGCAGTACTTC.

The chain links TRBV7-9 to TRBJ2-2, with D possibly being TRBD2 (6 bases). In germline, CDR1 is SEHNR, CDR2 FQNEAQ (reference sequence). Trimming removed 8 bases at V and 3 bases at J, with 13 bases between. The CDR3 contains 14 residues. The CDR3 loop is CASGSGTYTGELFF. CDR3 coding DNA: TGTGCCAGCGGATCCGGGACTTACACCGGGGAGCTGTTTTTT.

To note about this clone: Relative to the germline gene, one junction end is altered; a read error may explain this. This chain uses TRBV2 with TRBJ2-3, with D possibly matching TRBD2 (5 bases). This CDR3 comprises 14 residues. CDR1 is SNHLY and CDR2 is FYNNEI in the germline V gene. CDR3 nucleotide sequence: TGTGCCAGCAGCCCGACTAAAAGCACAGATACGCTGTATTTT. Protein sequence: CASSPTKSTDTLYF.

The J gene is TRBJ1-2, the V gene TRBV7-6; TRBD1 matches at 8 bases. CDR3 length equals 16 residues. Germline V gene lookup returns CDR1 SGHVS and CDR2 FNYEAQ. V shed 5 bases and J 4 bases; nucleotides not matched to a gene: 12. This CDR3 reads CASSPDPQGAGYGYTF. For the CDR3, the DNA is TGTGCCAGCAGCCCCGATCCCCAGGGGGCTGGCTATGGCTACACCTTC.

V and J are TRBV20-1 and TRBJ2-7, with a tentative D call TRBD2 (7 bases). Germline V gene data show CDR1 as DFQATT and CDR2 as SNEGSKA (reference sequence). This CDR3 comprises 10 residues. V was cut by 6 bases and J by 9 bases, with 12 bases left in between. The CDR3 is CSAWEGVQYF. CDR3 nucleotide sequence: TGCAGTGCATGGGAGGGGGTGCAGTACTTC.

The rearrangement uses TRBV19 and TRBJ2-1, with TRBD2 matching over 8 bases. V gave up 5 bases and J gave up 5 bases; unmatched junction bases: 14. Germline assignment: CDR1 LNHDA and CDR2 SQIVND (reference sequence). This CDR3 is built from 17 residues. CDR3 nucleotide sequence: TGTGCCAGTAGTTCCTCGGTGGGGACTAGTGCAGACAATGAGCAGTTCTTC. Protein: CASSSSVGTSADNEQFF.

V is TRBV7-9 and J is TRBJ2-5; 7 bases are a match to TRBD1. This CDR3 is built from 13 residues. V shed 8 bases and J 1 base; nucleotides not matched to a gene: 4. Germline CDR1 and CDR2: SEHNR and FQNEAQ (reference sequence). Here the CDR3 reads CASSQGVQETQYF. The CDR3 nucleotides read TGTGCCAGCTCTCAGGGGGTCCAAGAGACCCAGTACTTC.

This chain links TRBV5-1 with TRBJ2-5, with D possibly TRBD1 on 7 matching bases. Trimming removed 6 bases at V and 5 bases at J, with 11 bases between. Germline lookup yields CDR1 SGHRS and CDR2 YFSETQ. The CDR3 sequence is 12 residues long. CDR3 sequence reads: CASNPGGETQYF. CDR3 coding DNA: TGCGCCAGCAACCCAGGGGGGGAGACCCAGTACTTC.

CDR3 residues: CASSEYGAGAPEAFF. The CDR3 DNA sequence: TGTGCCAGCAGTGAATACGGCGCAGGGGCCCCTGAAGCTTTCTTT. The chain couples TRBV25-1 to TRBJ1-1; D is possibly TRBD1 (6 bases). Germline assignment: CDR1 MGHDK and CDR2 SYGVNS. The CDR3 consists of 15 residues. V lost 0 bases, J lost 6 bases, and 14 bases lay in between.

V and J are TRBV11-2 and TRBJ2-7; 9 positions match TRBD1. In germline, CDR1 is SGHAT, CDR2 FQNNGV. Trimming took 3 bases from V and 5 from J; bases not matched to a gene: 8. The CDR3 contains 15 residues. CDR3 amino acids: CASSFSGQGKDEQYF. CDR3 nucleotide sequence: TGTGCCAGCAGCTTTTCAGGACAGGGGAAAGACGAGCAGTACTTC.

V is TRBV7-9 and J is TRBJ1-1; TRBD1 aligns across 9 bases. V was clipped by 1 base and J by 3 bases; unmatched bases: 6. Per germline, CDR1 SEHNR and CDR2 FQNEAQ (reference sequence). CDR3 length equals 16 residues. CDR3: CASSLDGGTGHTEAFF. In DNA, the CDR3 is TGTGCCAGCAGCTTAGATGGTGGGACAGGGCACACTGAAGCTTTCTTT.

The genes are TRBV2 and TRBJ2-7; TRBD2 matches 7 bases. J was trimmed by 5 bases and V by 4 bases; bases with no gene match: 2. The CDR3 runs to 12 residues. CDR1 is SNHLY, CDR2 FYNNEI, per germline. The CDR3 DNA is TGTGCCAGCAGTGTGGGGACTAACGAGCAGTACTTC. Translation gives CASSVGTNEQYF. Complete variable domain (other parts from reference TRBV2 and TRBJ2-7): EPEVTQTPSHQVTQMGQEVILRCVPISNHLYFYWYRQILGQKVEFLVSFYNNEISEKSEIFDDQFSVERPDGSNFTLKIRSTKLEDSAMYFCASSVGTNEQYFGPGTRLTVT.

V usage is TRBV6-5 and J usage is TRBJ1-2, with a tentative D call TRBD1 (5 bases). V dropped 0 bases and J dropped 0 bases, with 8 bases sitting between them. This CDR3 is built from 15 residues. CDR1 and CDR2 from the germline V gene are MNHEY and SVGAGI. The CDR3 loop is CASSYSRTTNYGYTF. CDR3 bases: TGTGCCAGCAGTTACTCGAGGACAACTAACTATGGCTACACCTTC.

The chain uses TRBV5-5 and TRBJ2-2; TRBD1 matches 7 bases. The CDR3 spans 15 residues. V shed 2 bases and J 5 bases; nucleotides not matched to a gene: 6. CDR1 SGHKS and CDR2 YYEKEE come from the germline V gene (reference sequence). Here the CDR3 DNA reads TGTGCCAGCAGCTTTTACAGGGGCATGACCGGGGAGCTGTTTTTT. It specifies CASSFYRGMTGELFF.

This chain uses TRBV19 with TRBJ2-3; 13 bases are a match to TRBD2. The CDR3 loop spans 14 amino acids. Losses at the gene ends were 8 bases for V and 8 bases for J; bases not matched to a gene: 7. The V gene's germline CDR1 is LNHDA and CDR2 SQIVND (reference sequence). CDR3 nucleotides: TGTGCCAGTGGCACTAGCGGGGGGGGGAGTACGCAGTATTTT. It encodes CASGTSGGGSTQYF.

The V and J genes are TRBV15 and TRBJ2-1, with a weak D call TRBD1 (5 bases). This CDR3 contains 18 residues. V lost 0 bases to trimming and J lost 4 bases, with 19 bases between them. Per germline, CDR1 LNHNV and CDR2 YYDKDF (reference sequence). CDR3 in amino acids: CATSRDPQFPGAYNEQFF. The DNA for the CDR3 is TGTGCCACCAGCAGAGATCCCCAGTTTCCTGGGGCGTACAATGAGCAGTTCTTC.

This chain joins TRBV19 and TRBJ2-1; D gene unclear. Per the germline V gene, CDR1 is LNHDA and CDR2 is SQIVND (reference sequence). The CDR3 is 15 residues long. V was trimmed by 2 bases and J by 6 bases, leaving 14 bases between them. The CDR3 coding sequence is TGTGCCAGTAGTATAATTGCGCGAGTCCGCAATGAGCAGTTCTTC. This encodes CASSIIARVRNEQFF.